This entry lists 30 T cell receptor beta chains sequenced from one sample in a study of cytomegalovirus exposure and HLA in healthy donors. Using immunoSEQ multiplex PCR, the repertoire was profiled, and TCRdb retains in-frame clones only, with some absent. Of roughly 270,000 clones listed, 70% to 90% are singletons. Material for sequencing was PBMCs. These receptor sequences come from a woman in her late teens or twenties in good health and CMV-seronegative.

The CDR3, as DNA: TGTGCCAGCAGCTGGGGGTCAGGGGTCGTAATGGATGAGCAGTTCTTC. Amino acid sequence: CASSWGSGVVMDEQFF. The genes are TRBV5-4 and TRBJ2-1; D possibly corresponds to TRBD1 (6 bases). The CDR3 covers 16 residues. Germline V gene sequence: CDR1 SGHNT, CDR2 YYREEE (reference sequence). The V end was cut by 3 bases, the J end by 8 bases, with 21 bases between.

The chain carries TRBV7-9 and TRBJ2-7; 8 nucleotides align to TRBD2. Germline V gene sequence: CDR1 SEHNR, CDR2 FQNEAQ (reference sequence). The V and J ends lost 5 bases and 0 bases, in that order; junction bases with no gene match: 3. The CDR3 has 14 amino acids. The CDR3: CASSNSGASYEQYF. Here the CDR3 DNA reads TGTGCCAGCAGCAATAGCGGGGCCTCCTACGAGCAGTACTTC.

This clone was found once. The rearrangement links TRBV28 to TRBJ2-3, with 8 positions matching TRBD2. CDR3 length: 15 amino acids. V lost 6 bases to trimming and J lost 2 bases; unmatched junction nucleotides: 7. CDR1 and CDR2 (germline): MDHEN, SYDVKM. The CDR3 spells CASRDSGKVTDTQYF. CDR3 in DNA: TGTGCCAGCAGGGATAGCGGGAAGGTCACAGATACGCAGTATTTT.

This CDR3 is CASSHPNRREVPGEQYF. The DNA of the CDR3 is TGTGCCAGCAGCCACCCCAATAGGCGGGAGGTCCCGGGCGAGCAGTACTTC. The chain recombines TRBV7-2 with TRBJ2-7, with 8 nucleotides matching TRBD2. CDR3 length: 17 amino acids. In germline, CDR1 is SGHTA, CDR2 FQGNSA. V trimming: 5 bases; J trimming: 6 bases; junction bases outside the gene matches: 18. Variable domain in full (rest from reference TRBV7-2 and TRBJ2-7): GAGVSQSPSNKVTEKGKDVELRCDPISGHTALYWYRQSLGQGLEFLIYFQGNSAPDKSGLPSDRFSAERTGGSVSTLTIQRTQQEDSAVYLCASSHPNRREVPGEQYFGPGTRLTVT.

V is TRBV6-1 and J is TRBJ1-2; the D gene is possibly TRBD1 (6 bases). The CDR3 has 16 residues. CDR1 and CDR2 (germline): MNHNS, SASEGT. V lost 2 bases and J 2 bases, leaving 15 bases between the germline ends. CDR3 in DNA: TGTGCCAGCAGTGAAATGAGGGGGATGGCGAACTATGGCTACACCTTC. It encodes CASSEMRGMANYGYTF.

The gene calls are TRBV28 and TRBJ2-7, with D perhaps matching TRBD1 (5 bases). The germline V and J ends were trimmed by 8 bases and 3 bases, with 14 bases remaining between them. The germline V gene encodes CDR1 MDHEN and CDR2 SYDVKM. This CDR3 contains 13 residues. CDR3 in DNA: TGTGCCAGCGGGGCGGATTGGGACTACGAGCAGTACTTC. It encodes CASGADWDYEQYF.

The chain is built from TRBV11-3 and TRBJ2-1; TRBD2 matches at 10 bases. The V and J ends lost 4 bases and 8 bases, in that order; junction bases with no gene match: 14. Germline CDR1 and CDR2: SGHNT and YENEEA. The CDR3 extends over 17 amino acids. The CDR3 is CASSSRLAGVGGDEQFF. The CDR3 DNA reads TGTGCCAGCAGCTCCCGGCTAGCGGGGGTCGGTGGGGATGAGCAGTTCTTC.

The CDR3 nucleotides read TGCGCCAGCAGCCAACTAGCGGGAGGGTACAATGAGCAGTTCTTC. This sequence encodes CASSQLAGGYNEQFF. The chain joins TRBV4-3 to TRBJ2-1; 12 bases are shared with TRBD2. The V gene end was trimmed by 2 bases and the J gene end by 4 bases; junction bases not matched to a gene: 0. There are 15 residues in the CDR3. CDR1 is LGHNA and CDR2 is YSLEER in the germline V gene.

The chain joins TRBV19 to TRBJ2-5, with D maybe TRBD1 (6 bases). Trimming cost V 3 bases and J 5 bases, with 19 bases left between them. Germline-derived CDR1 and CDR2 are LNHDA and SQIVND (reference sequence). CDR3 size: 16 residues. CDR3 bases: TGTGCCAGTAGTATCGAACAGGGAAGAGTCCACGAGACCCAGTACTTC. Its translation: CASSIEQGRVHETQYF.

This chain uses TRBV28 with TRBJ2-6, with unresolved D. The germline V gene has CDR1 MDHEN and CDR2 SYDVKM. This CDR3 comprises 13 residues. Trimming stripped 5 bases from V and 5 bases from J, with 7 bases between. The CDR3 DNA reads as TGTGCCAGCAGTCCTGTCTGGGCCAACGTCCTGACTTTC. This codes for CASSPVWANVLTF.

The rearrangement uses TRBV28 and TRBJ2-7, with TRBD1 identical over 7 bases. This CDR3 spans 13 amino acids. Losses at the gene ends were 8 bases for V and 3 bases for J; bases not matched to a gene: 7. From germline, CDR1 is MDHEN and CDR2 SYDVKM. The CDR3 nucleotides are TGTGCCAGCTGGGACAGCCAAAACTACGAGCAGTACTTC. Translation gives CASWDSQNYEQYF.

The CDR3 is CASSTGNPGSPLHF. In nucleotides, the CDR3 is TGTGCCAGCAGTACCGGCAACCCGGGGTCACCCCTCCACTTT. V and J are TRBV6-6 and TRBJ1-6; D is undetermined. V gave up 5 bases and J gave up 10 bases, with 15 bases separating them. Germline V CDR1 and CDR2: MNHNY, SVGAGI (reference sequence). This CDR3 is 14 amino acids long.

The chain's CDR3 is CASSTTGAGELFF. CDR3 bases: TGTGCCAGCAGCACTACAGGGGCCGGGGAGCTGTTTTTT. This chain links TRBV6-5 with TRBJ2-2; 7 bases fit TRBD1. Germline V gene data show CDR1 as MNHEY and CDR2 as SVGAGI. V shed 6 bases and J 6 bases; nucleotides not matched to a gene: 4. The CDR3 is 13 amino acids.

This clone was seen just once. The chain couples TRBV4-3 to TRBJ1-2, with D uncertain. The CDR3 spans 13 residues. V lost 4 bases, J lost 7 bases, and 13 bases lay in between. Germline V gene lookup returns CDR1 LGHNA and CDR2 YSLEER. CDR3 nucleotide sequence: TGCGCCAGCAGCCCCGGGGAGGGAGGTGGCTACACCTTC. Protein product: CASSPGEGGGYTF.

This sequence joins TRBV4-3 and TRBJ2-1, with 7 bases fitting TRBD2. Trimming removed 0 bases from V and 8 bases from J; junction bases left unmatched: 7. This CDR3 is built from 15 residues. Germline-derived CDR1 and CDR2 are LGHNA and YSLEER. The CDR3 DNA reads as TGCGCCAGCAGCCAAGAGTTGGCGGGAGCGGATGAGCAGTTCTTC. This gives the protein CASSQELAGADEQFF.

Notes on this clone: Other DNA sequences of this sample code for an identical CDR3. V gene TRBV11-2 combines with J gene TRBJ2-7; no reliable D call. The CDR3 is made up of 12 amino acids. Germline CDR1 and CDR2: SGHAT and FQNNGV. V gave up 5 bases and J gave up 0 bases, with 5 bases separating them. The CDR3 nucleotides read TGTGCCAGCAGCCTTAGCTCCTACGAGCAGTACTTC. Protein sequence: CASSLSSYEQYF.

V gene TRBV5-4 combines with J gene TRBJ2-1; the D gene is possibly TRBD1 (6 bases). Between the trimmed V and J ends, which lost 5 bases and 1 base, there was a span of 16 bases. Germline CDR1 is SGHNT and CDR2 is YYREEE (reference sequence). This CDR3 region has 16 residues. The CDR3 coding sequence is TGTGCCAGCAGGAAACAGGGTTCTGTTTCCTACAATGAGCAGTTCTTC. Its translation is CASRKQGSVSYNEQFF. The full variable domain, in which reference TRBV5-4 and TRBJ2-1 provide the parts outside the CDR3, is ETGVTQSPTHLIKTRGQQVTLRCSSQSGHNTVSWYQQALGQGPQFIFQYYREEENGRGNFPPRFSGLQFPNYSSELNVNALELDDSALYLCASRKQGSVSYNEQFFGPGTRLTVL.

The rearrangement joins TRBV4-3 to TRBJ2-5; TRBD2 agrees at 13 bases. Germline CDR1 LGHNA, CDR2 YSLEER. The CDR3 runs to 18 residues. Trimming removed 0 bases from V and 3 bases from J; junction bases left unmatched: 7. Here the CDR3 DNA reads TGCGCCAGCAGCCAAGAACTAGCGGGAGGGCCTTGGGAAGAGACCCAGTACTTC. Translation: CASSQELAGGPWEETQYF.

The chain has TRBV5-4 and TRBJ2-5, with 10 bases matching TRBD1. J gave up 5 bases and V 2 bases, and 9 bases lay outside the gene matches. The CDR3 is 16 residues long. Germline V lookup: CDR1 SGHNT, CDR2 YYREEE (reference sequence). The CDR3 loop is CASSFSDRGLTETQYF. CDR3 DNA: TGTGCCAGCAGCTTCAGCGACAGGGGGCTAACCGAGACCCAGTACTTC.

The rearrangement uses TRBV7-2 and TRBJ1-2; 7 nucleotides align to TRBD1. The V segment lost 5 bases and the J segment 2 bases; nucleotides outside the gene matches: 8. This CDR3 contains 15 residues. Germline values: CDR1 SGHTA, CDR2 FQGNSA. The CDR3 bases are TGTGCCAGCAGCCCTTCCGCAGGGGGGAACTATGGCTACACCTTC. The encoded protein is CASSPSAGGNYGYTF.

The J gene is TRBJ1-5, the V gene TRBV28; no reliable D call. Deletions cut 4 bases from V and 6 bases from J, with 22 bases between. Germline CDR1 reads MDHEN; CDR2 reads SYDVKM. This CDR3 is built from 17 residues. CDR3 loop: CASSYPGQLIGSQPQHF. The DNA for the CDR3 is TGTGCCAGCAGTTACCCCGGGCAGCTGATAGGGAGTCAGCCCCAGCATTTT.

The chain links TRBV13 to TRBJ2-7; D is unresolved. The ends were cut back, 2 bases at V and 6 bases at J, with 5 bases in the middle. This CDR3 has 11 amino acids. Germline V gene sequence: CDR1 PRHDT, CDR2 FYEKMQ (reference sequence). The CDR3 here is CASSLNSEQYF. In DNA form, the CDR3 reads TGTGCCAGCAGCTTAAACTCCGAGCAGTACTTC.

This rearrangement joins TRBV14 to TRBJ2-1; no clear D gene. Between the trimmed V and J ends, which lost 4 bases and 0 bases, there was a span of 10 bases. Looked up from germline, CDR1 is SGHDN and CDR2 is FVKESK. This CDR3 has 15 amino acids. CDR3 in DNA: TGTGCCAGCAGCCCCGTCGGTAACTCCTACAATGAGCAGTTCTTC. This encodes CASSPVGNSYNEQFF.

Written as DNA, the CDR3 is TGTGCCAGCAGTTTATTAGACTCCAATGAGCAGTTCTTC. Translation: CASSLLDSNEQFF. This chain joins TRBV27 and TRBJ2-1, with D uncertain. The germline V gene has CDR1 MNHEY and CDR2 SMNVEV (reference sequence). The CDR3 sequence is 13 residues long. Trimming removed 1 base at V and 6 bases at J, with 7 bases between.

The chain has TRBV12-5 and TRBJ2-7, with D unresolved. Trimming removed 5 bases at V and 6 bases at J, with 5 bases between. This CDR3 has 10 residues. Germline V gene sequence: CDR1 LGHNT, CDR2 FRNRAP. Here the CDR3 reads CASGNSEQYF. The CDR3 region has the DNA TGTGCTAGTGGTAATAGCGAGCAGTACTTC.

The V and J genes are TRBV5-6 and TRBJ2-2; 13 nucleotides align to TRBD2. This CDR3 region has 16 residues. CDR1 SGHDT and CDR2 YYEEEE come from the germline V gene. The V segment lost 6 bases and the J segment 5 bases; nucleotides outside the gene matches: 7. CDR3 residues: CASNLLAGGLTGELFF. CDR3 bases: TGTGCCAGCAACCTACTAGCGGGAGGGCTGACCGGGGAGCTGTTTTTT.

The genes are TRBV21-1 and TRBJ2-2; the table's D call, TRBD2, was not checked against the DNA. TRBV21-1 is a pseudogene. CDR3 length: 15 amino acids. The CDR3 nucleotides are TGTGCCAGCAGGGGCAGCGGGACTGTAGACGGGGAGCTGTTTTTT. Amino acids: CASRGSGTVDGELFF.

The chain joins TRBV4-3 to TRBJ2-7, with 12 bases that match TRBD2. CDR1 and CDR2 (germline): LGHNA, YSLEER. The CDR3 runs 18 residues. V was clipped by 4 bases and J by 0 bases; unmatched bases: 10. This CDR3 reads CASSPSQGLAGTSYEQYF. CDR3 in DNA: TGCGCCAGCAGCCCAAGCCAGGGACTAGCGGGTACCTCCTACGAGCAGTACTTC.

The V call is TRBV28, the J call TRBJ2-7; 9 bases are a match to TRBD2. Germline V gene sequence: CDR1 MDHEN, CDR2 SYDVKM. After removal of 4 bases from V and 4 bases from J, the junction contained 5 bases not matched to a gene. The CDR3 covers 14 residues. Here the CDR3 reads CASSSGSGRYEQYF. The CDR3 DNA is TGTGCCAGCAGTTCCGGGAGCGGGAGGTACGAGCAGTACTTC.

The chain carries TRBV2 and TRBJ1-4; the D is unclear. This CDR3 comprises 11 residues. CDR1 and CDR2 from the germline V gene are SNHLY and FYNNEI. With 2 bases removed from V and 13 bases from J, the gap between germline ends came to 8 bases. The CDR3 loop reads CASSEFEGLFF. In DNA, the CDR3 is TGTGCCAGCAGTGAATTCGAGGGACTGTTTTTT.